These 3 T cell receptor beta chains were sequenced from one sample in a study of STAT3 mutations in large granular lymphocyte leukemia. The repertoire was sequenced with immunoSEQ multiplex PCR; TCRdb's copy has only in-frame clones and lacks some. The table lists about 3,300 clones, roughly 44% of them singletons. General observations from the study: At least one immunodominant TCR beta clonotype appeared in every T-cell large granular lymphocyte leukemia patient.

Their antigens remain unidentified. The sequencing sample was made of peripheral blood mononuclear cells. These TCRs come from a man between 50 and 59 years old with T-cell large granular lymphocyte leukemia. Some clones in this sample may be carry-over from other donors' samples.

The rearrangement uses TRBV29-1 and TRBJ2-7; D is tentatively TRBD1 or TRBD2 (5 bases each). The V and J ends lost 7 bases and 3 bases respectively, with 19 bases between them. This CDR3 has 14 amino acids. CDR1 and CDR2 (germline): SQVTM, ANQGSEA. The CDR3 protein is CSAESAMGVYEQYF. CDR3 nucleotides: TGCAGCGCGGAATCAGCGATGGGGGTCTACGAGCAGTACTTC.

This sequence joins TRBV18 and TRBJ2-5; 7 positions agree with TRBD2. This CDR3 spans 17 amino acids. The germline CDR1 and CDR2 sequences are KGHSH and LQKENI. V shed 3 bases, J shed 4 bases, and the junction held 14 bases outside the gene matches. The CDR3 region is CASSPSVFGGGAETQYF. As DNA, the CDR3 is TGTGCCAGCTCACCCTCGGTCTTCGGGGGAGGGGCAGAGACCCAGTACTTC.

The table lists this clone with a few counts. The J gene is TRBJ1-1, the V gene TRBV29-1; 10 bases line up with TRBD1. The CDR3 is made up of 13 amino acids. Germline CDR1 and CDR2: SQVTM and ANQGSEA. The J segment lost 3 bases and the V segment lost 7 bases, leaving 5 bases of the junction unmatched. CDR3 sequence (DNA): TGCAGCGCCCAGGGACAGGGGTACACTGAAGCTTTCTTT. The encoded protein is CSAQGQGYTEAFF.